This T cell receptor (beta chain) was captured by sequencing in a study of cytomegalovirus exposure and HLA in healthy donors. As for this clone: The antigen remains undetermined.

Researchers ran the PCR with 60 Vbeta and 13 Jbeta primers. Generated by immunoSEQ multiplex PCR, the TCRdb table keeps only in-frame clones and is missing some. The table lists 120,000 or so clones, around 78% of them singletons. Points from the study as a whole: Researchers reportedly found TCR beta sequences accurately predicted most subjects' HLA-A and HLA-B alleles. Only CMV serostatus was available as immune exposure information. Among TCR sequences, most were rare, though some public TCRs appeared in many donors.

The V gene's germline CDR1 is MNHNS and CDR2 SASEGT. Trimming cost V 6 bases and J 1 base, with 9 bases left between them. CDR3 length equals 13 residues. The receptor's source is a woman aged 25 to 39 in good health and CMV-seronegative. Sequenced input: PBMCs. This chain uses TRBV6-1 with TRBJ2-5; no clear D gene. CDR3 region: CASRKSPQETQYF. The DNA of the CDR3 is TGTGCCAGCAGGAAAAGCCCCCAAGAGACCCAGTACTTC.